A selection of T cell receptor beta chains follows, all from one sample in a study of T cell responses to AZD1222 COVID-19 vaccine. This table comes from immunoSEQ multiplex PCR, and its TCRdb copy is limited to in-frame clones, with some not included. The sample holds 250,000 or so clones, just over 90% seen once. The sequences come from peripheral blood, collected on day 0 of AZD1222 vaccination. The receptors derive from an adult in good health. The CDR3 runs from the conserved cysteine through the conserved F or W. Each record gives: V gene, D gene, J gene, clone size, CDR3 DNA, CDR3 protein. D genes are given only for firm matches. Some rows mark clone size as missing; the rest say once, few, many or name a class of expanded clone.

v_gene: TRBV2
d_gene: NA
j_gene: TRBJ1-2
abundance: NA
CDR3nt: TGTGCCAGCAGTGAATATGGGGGAGGAATATTGGCCGGTGGCTACACCTTC
CDR3aa: CASSEYGGGILAGGYTF

v_gene: TRBV3-1/TRBV3-2
d_gene: NA
j_gene: TRBJ1-1
abundance: NA
CDR3nt: TGTGCCAGCAGCCGCGGGACGGGGGGCACTGAAGCTTTCTTT
CDR3aa: CASSRGTGGTEAFF

v_gene: TRBV5-4
d_gene: NA
j_gene: TRBJ1-6
abundance: NA
CDR3nt: TGTGCCAGCAGCTTGGAAAGGCGGGGTTCACCCCTCCACTTT
CDR3aa: CASSLERRGSPLHF

v_gene: TRBV2
d_gene: TRBD2
j_gene: TRBJ2-7
abundance: NA
CDR3nt: TGTGCCAGCAAAGGGAGCCCAGGACTAGCCTACGAGCAGTACTTC
CDR3aa: CASKGSPGLAYEQYF

v_gene: TRBV28
d_gene: NA
j_gene: TRBJ2-3
abundance: once
CDR3nt: TGTGCCAGCAGTTTGAGGGTGGGGCTTATGACGCAGTATTTT
CDR3aa: CASSLRVGLMTQYF

v_gene: TRBV27
d_gene: NA
j_gene: TRBJ2-7
abundance: NA
CDR3nt: TGTGCCAGCAGTATGAGGCGATTCTACGAGCAGTACTTC
CDR3aa: CASSMRRFYEQYF

v_gene: TRBV7-8
d_gene: NA
j_gene: TRBJ1-1
abundance: NA
CDR3nt: TGTGCCAGCAGCTTAGGAGGGGACACTGAAGCTTTCTTT
CDR3aa: CASSLGGDTEAFF

v_gene: TRBV30
d_gene: NA
j_gene: TRBJ2-7
abundance: NA
CDR3nt: TGTGCCTGGAGTGTTTGGGGGGAGCAGTACTTC
CDR3aa: CAWSVWGEQYF

v_gene: TRBV9
d_gene: NA
j_gene: TRBJ1-3
abundance: NA
CDR3nt: TGTGCCAGCAGCGTAGAGCCAGGGTCGGGAGGAAACACCATATATTTT
CDR3aa: CASSVEPGSGGNTIYF

v_gene: TRBV7-9
d_gene: NA
j_gene: TRBJ1-5
abundance: NA
CDR3nt: TGTGCCAGCAGCTCCGACGGGTCCTCAAATCAGCCCCAGCATTTT
CDR3aa: CASSSDGSSNQPQHF

v_gene: TRBV5-1
d_gene: NA
j_gene: TRBJ1-2
abundance: NA
CDR3nt: TGCGCCAGCAGCTTACAGATAGTGGATGGCTACACCTTC
CDR3aa: CASSLQIVDGYTF

v_gene: TRBV30
d_gene: TRBD1
j_gene: TRBJ2-7
abundance: NA
CDR3nt: TGTGCCTGGAGTGTCGGGACAGGGGGCCCCTACGAGCAGTACTTC
CDR3aa: CAWSVGTGGPYEQYF

v_gene: TRBV4-3
d_gene: NA
j_gene: TRBJ2-7
abundance: NA
CDR3nt: TGCGCCAGCAGCCAAGGGTGGGCAGGGGTATACGAGCAGTACTTC
CDR3aa: CASSQGWAGVYEQYF

v_gene: TRBV20-1
d_gene: NA
j_gene: TRBJ2-7
abundance: once
CDR3nt: TGCAGTGCCTCGAGCCGGTACGAGCAGTACTTC
CDR3aa: CSASSRYEQYF

v_gene: TRBV18
d_gene: NA
j_gene: TRBJ1-6
abundance: NA
CDR3nt: TGTGCCAGCTCACCACGGGACGGTTCACCCCTCCACTTT
CDR3aa: CASSPRDGSPLHF

v_gene: TRBV13
d_gene: TRBD2
j_gene: TRBJ2-7
abundance: NA
CDR3nt: TGTGCCAGCAGCTCCCGGGAGGGGGTCTACGAGCAGTACTTC
CDR3aa: CASSSREGVYEQYF

v_gene: TRBV11-2
d_gene: NA
j_gene: TRBJ2-2
abundance: NA
CDR3nt: TGTGCCAGCAGCGGCTTAGGTCAGGCCCACCCCAGCGGGGAGCTGTTTTTT
CDR3aa: CASSGLGQAHPSGELFF

v_gene: TRBV4-1
d_gene: NA
j_gene: TRBJ1-5
abundance: NA
CDR3nt: TGCGCCAGCAGCCAAGGGATCGGAGATCAGCCCCAGCATTTT
CDR3aa: CASSQGIGDQPQHF

v_gene: TRBV5-1
d_gene: TRBD2
j_gene: TRBJ2-1
abundance: once
CDR3nt: TGCGCCAGCAGCTTAACAGGACTAGACTCCTACAATGAGCAGTTCTTC
CDR3aa: CASSLTGLDSYNEQFF

v_gene: TRBV6-5
d_gene: NA
j_gene: TRBJ2-7
abundance: NA
CDR3nt: TGTGCCAGCAGTTACTCTACAGGCTACAGCTCCTACGAGCAGTACTTC
CDR3aa: CASSYSTGYSSYEQYF

v_gene: TRBV6-2/TRBV6-3
d_gene: TRBD1
j_gene: TRBJ2-7
abundance: NA
CDR3nt: TGTGCCAGCAGTCCGTTACAGGGGGACGACGAGCAGTACTTC
CDR3aa: CASSPLQGDDEQYF

v_gene: TRBV18
d_gene: NA
j_gene: TRBJ1-1
abundance: NA
CDR3nt: TGTGCCAGCTCACCCAGTGGGGGGATGAACACTGAAGCTTTCTTT
CDR3aa: CASSPSGGMNTEAFF

v_gene: TRBV2
d_gene: NA
j_gene: TRBJ1-3
abundance: once
CDR3nt: TGTGCCAGCAGTGACCCCAGGGGCGGAAACACCATATATTTT
CDR3aa: CASSDPRGGNTIYF

v_gene: TRBV28
d_gene: TRBD1
j_gene: TRBJ1-5
abundance: NA
CDR3nt: TGTGCCAGCAGCCTGACAGGGCTAAGCAATCAGCCCCAGCATTTT
CDR3aa: CASSLTGLSNQPQHF

v_gene: TRBV5-1
d_gene: NA
j_gene: TRBJ1-3
abundance: NA
CDR3nt: TGCGCCAGCAGCGACCAGGGCACCTCTGGAAACACCATATATTTT
CDR3aa: CASSDQGTSGNTIYF

v_gene: TRBV19
d_gene: NA
j_gene: TRBJ2-1
abundance: NA
CDR3nt: TGTGCCAGTAGTATAGCAGGGGGGCCTGAGCAGTTCTTC
CDR3aa: CASSIAGGPEQFF

v_gene: TRBV9
d_gene: NA
j_gene: TRBJ2-2
abundance: NA
CDR3nt: TGTGCCAGCAGCGTAGCTGACAGCTACACCGGGGAGCTGTTTTTT
CDR3aa: CASSVADSYTGELFF

v_gene: TRBV6-2/TRBV6-3
d_gene: NA
j_gene: TRBJ1-1
abundance: NA
CDR3nt: TGTGCCAGCAGCACTAGTTTCACTGAAGCTTTCTTT
CDR3aa: CASSTSFTEAFF

v_gene: TRBV27
d_gene: TRBD2
j_gene: TRBJ2-1
abundance: NA
CDR3nt: TGTGCCAGCACCCGGTTTTCGAGCGGGGACTACAATGAGCAGTTCTTC
CDR3aa: CASTRFSSGDYNEQFF

v_gene: TRBV5-6
d_gene: NA
j_gene: TRBJ1-4
abundance: NA
CDR3nt: TGTGCCAGCAGCGCCTCCCGACAGAAATTAAGGGAAAAACTGTTTTTT
CDR3aa: CASSASRQKLREKLFF

v_gene: TRBV6-5
d_gene: NA
j_gene: TRBJ1-1
abundance: NA
CDR3nt: TGTGCCAGCAGTTACAGCGAGAACACTGAAGCTTTCTTT
CDR3aa: CASSYSENTEAFF

v_gene: TRBV4-2
d_gene: NA
j_gene: TRBJ1-1
abundance: NA
CDR3nt: TGTGCCAGCAGTCCCTTCAGGGATTTGACTGAAGCTTTCTTT
CDR3aa: CASSPFRDLTEAFF

v_gene: TRBV29-1
d_gene: NA
j_gene: TRBJ1-2
abundance: NA
CDR3nt: TGCAGCGTTGAAGACCGTACGACCTACACCTTC
CDR3aa: CSVEDRTTYTF

v_gene: TRBV27
d_gene: TRBD1
j_gene: TRBJ1-5
abundance: NA
CDR3nt: TGTGCCAGCAGTCGACGACAGGGACGAAATCAGCCCCAGCATTTT
CDR3aa: CASSRRQGRNQPQHF

v_gene: TRBV11-2
d_gene: NA
j_gene: TRBJ2-5
abundance: NA
CDR3nt: TGTGCCAGCAGCCCAGTCTTTCAAGAGACCCAGTACTTC
CDR3aa: CASSPVFQETQYF

v_gene: TRBV15
d_gene: NA
j_gene: TRBJ2-7
abundance: NA
CDR3nt: TGTGCCACCAGCAGCCTCAGGGGATACGAGCAGTACTTC
CDR3aa: CATSSLRGYEQYF

v_gene: TRBV2
d_gene: TRBD1
j_gene: TRBJ1-2
abundance: NA
CDR3nt: TGTGCCAGCAGGGGACAGGGGGCGCATGGCTACACCTTC
CDR3aa: CASRGQGAHGYTF

v_gene: TRBV18
d_gene: NA
j_gene: TRBJ2-7
abundance: NA
CDR3nt: TGTGCCAGCTCATTTGGTCGGGCCTACGAGCAGTACTTC
CDR3aa: CASSFGRAYEQYF

v_gene: TRBV7-2
d_gene: TRBD2
j_gene: TRBJ2-1
abundance: NA
CDR3nt: TGTGCCAGCAGCGCCCTAGCGGGAGTAAGCAATGAGCAGTTCTTC
CDR3aa: CASSALAGVSNEQFF

v_gene: TRBV4-1
d_gene: NA
j_gene: TRBJ2-7
abundance: NA
CDR3nt: TGCGCCAGCAGCCCCCGAGGGGGGGACGAGCAGTACTTC
CDR3aa: CASSPRGGDEQYF

v_gene: TRBV5-1
d_gene: NA
j_gene: TRBJ2-7
abundance: NA
CDR3nt: TGCGCCAGCAGCCCGGCGGGGTCCTCCTACGAGCAGTACTTC
CDR3aa: CASSPAGSSYEQYF

v_gene: TRBV7-3
d_gene: NA
j_gene: TRBJ2-3
abundance: NA
CDR3nt: TGTGCCAGCAGCTTACTCTCCACAGATACGCAGTATTTT
CDR3aa: CASSLLSTDTQYF

v_gene: TRBV11-2
d_gene: NA
j_gene: TRBJ2-7
abundance: NA
CDR3nt: TGTGCCAGCAGCTCGAAAGGCGAGCAGTACTTC
CDR3aa: CASSSKGEQYF

v_gene: TRBV6-1
d_gene: NA
j_gene: TRBJ2-7
abundance: NA
CDR3nt: TGTGCCAGCAGTGAACGCTTCACGGGTGGCGAGCAGTACTTC
CDR3aa: CASSERFTGGEQYF

v_gene: TRBV5-1
d_gene: NA
j_gene: TRBJ1-1
abundance: NA
CDR3nt: TGCGCCAGCAGCCCCCCCCAGGGAGGGGGATACACTGAAGCTTTCTTT
CDR3aa: CASSPPQGGGYTEAFF

v_gene: TRBV28
d_gene: TRBD2
j_gene: TRBJ2-7
abundance: NA
CDR3nt: TGTGCCAGCAGTTACCGAGGTAGCGGGAGGTACGAGCAGTACTTC
CDR3aa: CASSYRGSGRYEQYF

v_gene: TRBV27
d_gene: TRBD2
j_gene: TRBJ2-2
abundance: NA
CDR3nt: TGTGCCAGCAAAGGACTAGAATTTACCGGGGAGCTGTTTTTT
CDR3aa: CASKGLEFTGELFF

v_gene: TRBV4-2
d_gene: NA
j_gene: TRBJ2-2
abundance: NA
CDR3nt: TGTGCCAGCAGCCAAGGTAGCGGTAGCCGCCGCTTGGCCGGGGAGCTGTTTTTT
CDR3aa: CASSQGSGSRRLAGELFF

v_gene: TRBV5-6
d_gene: NA
j_gene: TRBJ2-7
abundance: NA
CDR3nt: TGTGCCAGCAGCTTGCAGTACTCGGACAGAAAGTACTTC
CDR3aa: CASSLQYSDRKYF

v_gene: TRBV9
d_gene: TRBD1
j_gene: TRBJ1-6
abundance: NA
CDR3nt: TGTGCCAGCAGCGCGGGACAGCAAAATTCACCCCTCCACTTT
CDR3aa: CASSAGQQNSPLHF

v_gene: TRBV28
d_gene: NA
j_gene: TRBJ1-2
abundance: NA
CDR3nt: TGTGCCAGCAGTTCCGTCCAGGGCTACACCTTC
CDR3aa: CASSSVQGYTF

v_gene: TRBV6-2/TRBV6-3
d_gene: TRBD2
j_gene: TRBJ2-7
abundance: NA
CDR3nt: TGTGCCAGCAGTTACTTCCTAGCGGGAGGTCGCTCCTACGAGCAGTACTTC
CDR3aa: CASSYFLAGGRSYEQYF

v_gene: TRBV19
d_gene: TRBD1
j_gene: TRBJ1-1
abundance: NA
CDR3nt: TGTGCCAGTAGTAGTCCATTTCCCGGGGACAGGGTGAGGACTGAAGCTTTCTTT
CDR3aa: CASSSPFPGDRVRTEAFF

v_gene: TRBV6-5
d_gene: NA
j_gene: TRBJ2-1
abundance: NA
CDR3nt: TGTGCCAGCAGTTACAGGCTGGACCCACTCCATGAGCAGTTCTTC
CDR3aa: CASSYRLDPLHEQFF

v_gene: TRBV11-2
d_gene: NA
j_gene: TRBJ2-7
abundance: NA
CDR3nt: TGTGCCAGCAGCTTAGTGGGAGCAGAAGGAGAGCAGTACTTC
CDR3aa: CASSLVGAEGEQYF